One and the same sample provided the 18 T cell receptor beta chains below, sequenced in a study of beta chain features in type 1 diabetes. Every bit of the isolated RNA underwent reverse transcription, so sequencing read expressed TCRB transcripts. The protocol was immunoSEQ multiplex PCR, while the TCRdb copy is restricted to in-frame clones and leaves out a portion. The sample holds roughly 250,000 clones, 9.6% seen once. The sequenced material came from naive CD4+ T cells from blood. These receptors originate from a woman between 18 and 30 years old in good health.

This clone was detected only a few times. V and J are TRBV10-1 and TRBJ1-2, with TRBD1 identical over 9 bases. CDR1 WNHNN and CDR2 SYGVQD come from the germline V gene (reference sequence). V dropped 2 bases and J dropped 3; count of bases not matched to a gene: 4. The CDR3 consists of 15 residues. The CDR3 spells CASSELQGAHYGYTF. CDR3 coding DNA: TGCGCCAGCAGTGAGCTACAGGGGGCCCACTATGGCTACACCTTC.

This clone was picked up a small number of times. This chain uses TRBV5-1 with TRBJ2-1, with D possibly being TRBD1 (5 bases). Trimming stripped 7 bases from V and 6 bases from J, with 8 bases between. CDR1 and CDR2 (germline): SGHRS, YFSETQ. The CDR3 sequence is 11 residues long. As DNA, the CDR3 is TGCGCCAGCGGGGCGACCAATGAGCAGTTCTTC. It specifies CASGATNEQFF.

As DNA, the CDR3 is TGTGCCCGCCAGGGGGCGGGCACTGAAGCTTTCTTT. Its protein is CARQGAGTEAFF. The chain carries TRBV30 and TRBJ1-1; TRBD1 matches 8 bases. J lost 4 bases, V lost 8 bases, and 6 bases had no gene match. This CDR3 is 12 amino acids long. Germline lookup yields CDR1 GTSNPN and CDR2 SVGIG (reference sequence).

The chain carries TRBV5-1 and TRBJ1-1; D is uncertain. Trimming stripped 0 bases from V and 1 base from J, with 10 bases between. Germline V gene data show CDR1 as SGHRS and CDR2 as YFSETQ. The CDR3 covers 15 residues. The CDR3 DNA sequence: TGCGCCAGCAGCTTGGGTCGACACCCGAACACTGAAGCTTTCTTT. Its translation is CASSLGRHPNTEAFF.

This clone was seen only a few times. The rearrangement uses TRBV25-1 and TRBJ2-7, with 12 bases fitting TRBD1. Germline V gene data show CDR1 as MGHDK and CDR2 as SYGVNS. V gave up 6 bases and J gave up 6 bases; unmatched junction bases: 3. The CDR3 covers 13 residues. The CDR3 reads CASRGQGAGEQYF. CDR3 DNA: TGTGCCAGCAGGGGACAGGGGGCGGGCGAGCAGTACTTC.

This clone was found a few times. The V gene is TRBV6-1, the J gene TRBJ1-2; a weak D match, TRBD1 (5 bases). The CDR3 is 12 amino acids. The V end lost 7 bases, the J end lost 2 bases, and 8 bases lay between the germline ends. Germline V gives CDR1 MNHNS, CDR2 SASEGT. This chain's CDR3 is CASKRQNYGYTF. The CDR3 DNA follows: TGTGCCAGCAAAAGACAGAACTATGGCTACACCTTC.

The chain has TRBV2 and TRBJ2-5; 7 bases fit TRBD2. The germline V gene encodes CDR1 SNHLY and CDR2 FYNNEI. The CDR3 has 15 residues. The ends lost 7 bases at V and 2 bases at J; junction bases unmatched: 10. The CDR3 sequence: CASIPLGGGQETQYF. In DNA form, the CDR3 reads TGTGCCAGCATTCCGCTGGGGGGGGGACAAGAGACCCAGTACTTC.

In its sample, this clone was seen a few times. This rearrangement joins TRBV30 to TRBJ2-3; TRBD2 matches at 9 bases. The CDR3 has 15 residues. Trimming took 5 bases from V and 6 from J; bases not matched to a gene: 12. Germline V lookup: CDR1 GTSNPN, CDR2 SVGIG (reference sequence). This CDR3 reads CAWAPSGTSFDTQYF. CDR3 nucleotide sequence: TGTGCCTGGGCCCCCTCCGGGACTAGCTTCGATACGCAGTATTTT.

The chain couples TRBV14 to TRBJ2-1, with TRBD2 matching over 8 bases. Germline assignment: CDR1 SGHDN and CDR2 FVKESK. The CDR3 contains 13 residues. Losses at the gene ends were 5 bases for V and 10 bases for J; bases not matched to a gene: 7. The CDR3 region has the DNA TGTGCCAGCAGCTACGGACTAGCCCACGAGCAGTTCTTC. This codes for CASSYGLAHEQFF. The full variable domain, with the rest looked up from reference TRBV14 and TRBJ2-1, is EAGVTQFPSHSVIEKGQTVTLRCDPISGHDNLYWYRRVMGKEIKFLLHFVKESKQDESGMPNNRFLAERTGGTYSTLKVQPAELEDSGVYFCASSYGLAHEQFFGPGTRLTVL.

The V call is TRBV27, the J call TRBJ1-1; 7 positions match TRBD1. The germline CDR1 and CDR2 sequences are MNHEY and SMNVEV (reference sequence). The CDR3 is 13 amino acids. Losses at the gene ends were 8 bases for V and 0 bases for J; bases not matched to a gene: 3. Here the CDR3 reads CASRDRMNTEAFF. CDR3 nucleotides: TGTGCCAGCCGGGACAGAATGAACACTGAAGCTTTCTTT.

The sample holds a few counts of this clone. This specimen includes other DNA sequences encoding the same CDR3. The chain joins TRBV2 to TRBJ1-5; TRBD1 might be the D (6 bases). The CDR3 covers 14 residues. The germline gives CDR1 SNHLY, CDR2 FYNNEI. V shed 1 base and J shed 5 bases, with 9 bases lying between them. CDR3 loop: CASSEESGDQPQHF. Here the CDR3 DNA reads TGTGCCAGCAGTGAAGAGTCAGGGGATCAGCCCCAGCATTTT.

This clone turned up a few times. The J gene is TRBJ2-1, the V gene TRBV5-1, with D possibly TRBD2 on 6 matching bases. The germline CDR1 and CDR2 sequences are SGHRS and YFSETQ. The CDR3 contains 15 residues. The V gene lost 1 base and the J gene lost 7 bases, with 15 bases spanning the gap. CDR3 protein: CASSLMGGDLNEQFF. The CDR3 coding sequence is TGCGCCAGCAGCTTGATGGGCGGGGACTTGAATGAGCAGTTCTTC.

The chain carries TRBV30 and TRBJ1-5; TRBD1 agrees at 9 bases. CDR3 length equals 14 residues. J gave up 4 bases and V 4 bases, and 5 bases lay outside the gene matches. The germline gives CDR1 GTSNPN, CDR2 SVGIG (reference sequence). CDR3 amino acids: CAWNRGPGNQPQHF. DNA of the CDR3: TGTGCCTGGAACAGGGGGCCAGGAAATCAGCCCCAGCATTTT.

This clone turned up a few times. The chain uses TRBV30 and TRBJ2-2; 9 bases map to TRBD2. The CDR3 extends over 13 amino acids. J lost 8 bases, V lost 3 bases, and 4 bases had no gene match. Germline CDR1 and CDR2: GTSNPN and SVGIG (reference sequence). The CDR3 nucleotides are TGTGCCTGGAGCGCTAGCGGGAAGGGGGAGCTGTTTTTT. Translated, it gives CAWSASGKGELFF. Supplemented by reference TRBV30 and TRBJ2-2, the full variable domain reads SQTIHQWPATLVQPVGSPLSLECTVEGTSNPNLYWYRQAAGRGLQLLFYSVGIGQISSEVPQNLSASRPQDRQFILSSKKLLLSDSGFYLCAWSASGKGELFFGEGSRLTVL.

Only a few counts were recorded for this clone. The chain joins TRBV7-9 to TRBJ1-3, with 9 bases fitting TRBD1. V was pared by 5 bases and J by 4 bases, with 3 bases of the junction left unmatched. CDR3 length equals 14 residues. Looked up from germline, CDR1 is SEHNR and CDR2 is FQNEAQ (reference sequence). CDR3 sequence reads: CASSGTGLGNTIYF. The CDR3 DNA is TGTGCCAGCAGCGGGACAGGGCTCGGAAACACCATATATTTT.

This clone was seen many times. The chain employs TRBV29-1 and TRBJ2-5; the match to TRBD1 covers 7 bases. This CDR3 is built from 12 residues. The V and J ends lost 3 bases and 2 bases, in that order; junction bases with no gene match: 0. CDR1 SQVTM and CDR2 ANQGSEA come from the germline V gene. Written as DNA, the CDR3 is TGCAGCGTTGACAGGGGGCAAGAGACCCAGTACTTC. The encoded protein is CSVDRGQETQYF.

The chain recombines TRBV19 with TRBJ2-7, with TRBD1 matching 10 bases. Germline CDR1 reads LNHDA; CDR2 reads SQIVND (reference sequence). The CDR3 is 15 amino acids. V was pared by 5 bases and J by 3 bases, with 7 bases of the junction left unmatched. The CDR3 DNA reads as TGTGCCAGTAGTCGAATCGGACAGGGGGACTACGAGCAGTACTTC. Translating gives CASSRIGQGDYEQYF. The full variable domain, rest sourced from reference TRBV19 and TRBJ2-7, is DGGITQSPKYLFRKEGQNVTLSCEQNLNHDAMYWYRQDPGQGLRLIYYSQIVNDFQKGDIAEGYSVSREKKESFPLTVTSAQKNPTAFYLCASSRIGQGDYEQYFGPGTRLTVT.

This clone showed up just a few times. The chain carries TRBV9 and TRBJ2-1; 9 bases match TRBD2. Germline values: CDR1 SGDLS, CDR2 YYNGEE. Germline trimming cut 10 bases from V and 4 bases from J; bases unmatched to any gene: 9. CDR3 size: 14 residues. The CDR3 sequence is CAPRWLAGYNEQFF. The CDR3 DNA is TGTGCCCCACGGTGGCTAGCGGGGTACAATGAGCAGTTCTTC.